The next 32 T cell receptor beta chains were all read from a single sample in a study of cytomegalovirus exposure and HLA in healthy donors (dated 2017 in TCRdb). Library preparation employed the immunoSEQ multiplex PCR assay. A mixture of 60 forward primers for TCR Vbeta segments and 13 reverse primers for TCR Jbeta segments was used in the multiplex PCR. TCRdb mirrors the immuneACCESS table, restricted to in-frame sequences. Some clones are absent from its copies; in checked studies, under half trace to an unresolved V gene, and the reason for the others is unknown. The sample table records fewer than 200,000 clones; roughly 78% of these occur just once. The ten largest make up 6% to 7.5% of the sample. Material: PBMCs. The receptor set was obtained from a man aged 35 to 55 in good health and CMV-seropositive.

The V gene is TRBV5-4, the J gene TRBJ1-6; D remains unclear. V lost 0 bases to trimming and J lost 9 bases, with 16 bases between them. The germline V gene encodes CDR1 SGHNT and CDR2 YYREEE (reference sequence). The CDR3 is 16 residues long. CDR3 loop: CASSLDRTGGSSPLHF. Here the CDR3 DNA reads TGTGCCAGCAGCTTGGACCGGACCGGAGGTAGTTCACCCCTCCACTTT.

The CDR3 coding sequence is TGTGCCAGCAGCCCCTCGGGGTCCTACGAGCAGTACTTC. Its protein is CASSPSGSYEQYF. The chain joins TRBV9 to TRBJ2-7; the D gene is possibly TRBD2 (5 bases). Trimming pared 4 bases from V and 1 base from J, leaving 9 bases between. This CDR3 contains 13 residues. Per the germline V gene, CDR1 is SGDLS and CDR2 is YYNGEE.

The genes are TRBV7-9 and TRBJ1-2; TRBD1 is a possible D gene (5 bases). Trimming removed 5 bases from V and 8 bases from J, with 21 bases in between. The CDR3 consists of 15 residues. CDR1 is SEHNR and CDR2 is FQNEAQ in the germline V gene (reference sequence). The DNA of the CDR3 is TGTGCCAGCAGCCCTCGGGGGATGGGGCCTTCCGGCTACACCTTC. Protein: CASSPRGMGPSGYTF.

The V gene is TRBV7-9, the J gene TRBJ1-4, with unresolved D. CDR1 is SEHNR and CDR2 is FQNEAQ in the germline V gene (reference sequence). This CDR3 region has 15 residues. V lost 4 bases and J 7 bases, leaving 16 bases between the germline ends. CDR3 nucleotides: TGTGCCAGCAGCTCTACGTCTTTGGGGAGTGAAAAACTGTTTTTT. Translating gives CASSSTSLGSEKLFF.

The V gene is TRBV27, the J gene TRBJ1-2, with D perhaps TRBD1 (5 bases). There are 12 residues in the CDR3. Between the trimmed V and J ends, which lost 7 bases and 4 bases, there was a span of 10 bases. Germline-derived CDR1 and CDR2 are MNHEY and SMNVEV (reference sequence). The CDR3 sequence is CASMGGSYGYTF. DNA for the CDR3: TGTGCCAGCATGGGGGGGAGCTATGGCTACACCTTC.

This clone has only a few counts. The CDR3 loop is CASSSNPSGGYNEQFF. CDR3 DNA: TGTGCCAGCAGCTCCAACCCTAGCGGGGGTTACAATGAGCAGTTCTTC. The chain is built from TRBV9 and TRBJ2-1; 10 bases are shared with TRBD2. J gave up 4 bases and V 4 bases, and 8 bases lay outside the gene matches. Germline V CDR1 and CDR2: SGDLS, YYNGEE. The CDR3 length is 16 residues.

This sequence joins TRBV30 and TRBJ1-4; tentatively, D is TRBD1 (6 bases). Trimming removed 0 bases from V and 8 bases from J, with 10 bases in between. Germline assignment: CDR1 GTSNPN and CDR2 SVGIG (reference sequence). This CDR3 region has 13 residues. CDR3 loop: CAWSVRTAEKLFF. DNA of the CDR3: TGTGCCTGGAGTGTACGGACAGCCGAAAAACTGTTTTTT.

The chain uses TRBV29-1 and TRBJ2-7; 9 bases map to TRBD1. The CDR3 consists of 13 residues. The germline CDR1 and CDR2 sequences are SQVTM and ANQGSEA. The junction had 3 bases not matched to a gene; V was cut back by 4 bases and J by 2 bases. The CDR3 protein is CSVARDRAYEQYF. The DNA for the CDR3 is TGCAGCGTTGCCCGGGACAGGGCCTACGAGCAGTACTTC.

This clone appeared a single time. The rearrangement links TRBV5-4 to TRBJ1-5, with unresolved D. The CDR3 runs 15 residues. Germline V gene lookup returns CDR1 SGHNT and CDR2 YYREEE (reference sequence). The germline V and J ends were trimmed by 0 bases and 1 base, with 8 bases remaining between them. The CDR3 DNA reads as TGTGCCAGCAGCTTGGGTACAGCCAGCAATCAGCCCCAGCATTTT. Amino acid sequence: CASSLGTASNQPQHF.

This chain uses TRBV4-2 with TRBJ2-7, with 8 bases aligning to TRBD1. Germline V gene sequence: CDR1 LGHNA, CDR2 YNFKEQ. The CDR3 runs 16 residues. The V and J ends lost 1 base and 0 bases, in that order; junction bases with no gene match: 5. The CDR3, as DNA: TGTGCCAGCAGCCAAGCGGACAGGGCTAGCTCCTACGAGCAGTACTTC. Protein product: CASSQADRASSYEQYF.

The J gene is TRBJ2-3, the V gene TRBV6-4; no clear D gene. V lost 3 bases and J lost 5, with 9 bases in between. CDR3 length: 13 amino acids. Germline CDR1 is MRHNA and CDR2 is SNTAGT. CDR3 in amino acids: CASSESPGDTQYF. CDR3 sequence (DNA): TGTGCCAGCAGTGAAAGCCCTGGAGATACGCAGTATTTT.

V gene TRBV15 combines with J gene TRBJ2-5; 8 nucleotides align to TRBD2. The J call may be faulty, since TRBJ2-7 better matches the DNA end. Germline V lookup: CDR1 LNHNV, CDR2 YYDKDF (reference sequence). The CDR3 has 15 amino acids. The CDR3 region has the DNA TGTGCCACCAGCACAGAAAAGCGGGGGTCCTACGAGCAGTACTTC. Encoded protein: CATSTEKRGSYEQYF.

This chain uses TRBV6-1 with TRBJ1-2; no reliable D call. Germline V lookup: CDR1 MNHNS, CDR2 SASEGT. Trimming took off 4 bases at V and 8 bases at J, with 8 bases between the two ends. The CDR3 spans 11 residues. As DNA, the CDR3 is TGTGCCAGCAGTGCCCTGGAGGGCTACACCTTC. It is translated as CASSALEGYTF.

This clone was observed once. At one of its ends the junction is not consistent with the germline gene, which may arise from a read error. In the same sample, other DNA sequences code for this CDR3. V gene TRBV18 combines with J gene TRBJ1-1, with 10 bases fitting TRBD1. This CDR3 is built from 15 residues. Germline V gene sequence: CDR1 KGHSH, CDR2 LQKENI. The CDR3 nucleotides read TGTGCCAGCTCAAACTTGGACAGGGGGGACACCGAAGCTTTCTTT. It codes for CASSNLDRGDTEAFF.

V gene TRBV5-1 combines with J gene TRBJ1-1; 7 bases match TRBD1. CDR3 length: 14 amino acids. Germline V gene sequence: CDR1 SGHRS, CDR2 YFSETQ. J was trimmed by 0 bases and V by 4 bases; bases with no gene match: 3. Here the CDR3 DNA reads TGCGCCAGCAGCGGGGACAGCATGAACACTGAAGCTTTCTTT. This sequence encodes CASSGDSMNTEAFF.

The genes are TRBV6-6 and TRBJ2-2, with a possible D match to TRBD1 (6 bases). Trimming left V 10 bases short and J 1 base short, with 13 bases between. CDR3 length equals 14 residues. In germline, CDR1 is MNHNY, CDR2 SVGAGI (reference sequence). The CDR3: CATTGQMNTGELFF. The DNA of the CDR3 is TGTGCCACCACAGGACAGATGAACACCGGGGAGCTGTTTTTT.

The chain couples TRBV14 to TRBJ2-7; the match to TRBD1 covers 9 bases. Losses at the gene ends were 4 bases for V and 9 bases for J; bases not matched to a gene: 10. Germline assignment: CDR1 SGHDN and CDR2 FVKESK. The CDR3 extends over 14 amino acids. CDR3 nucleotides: TGTGCCAGCAGCCTCGGGGACAGGGTAAGCCCGCAGTACTTC. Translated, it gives CASSLGDRVSPQYF.

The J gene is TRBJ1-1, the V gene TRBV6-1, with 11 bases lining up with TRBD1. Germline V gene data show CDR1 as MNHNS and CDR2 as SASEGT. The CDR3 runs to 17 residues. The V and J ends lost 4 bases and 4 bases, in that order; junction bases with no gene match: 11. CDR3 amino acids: CASSVRTGGGSGTEAFF. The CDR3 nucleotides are TGTGCCAGCAGTGTCAGGACAGGGGGCGGTTCGGGCACTGAAGCTTTCTTT.

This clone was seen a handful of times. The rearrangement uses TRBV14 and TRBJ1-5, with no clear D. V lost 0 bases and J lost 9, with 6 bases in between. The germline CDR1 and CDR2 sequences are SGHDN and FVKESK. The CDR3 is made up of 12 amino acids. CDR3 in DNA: TGTGCCAGCAGCCAAGACGGGGTGCCCCAGCATTTT. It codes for CASSQDGVPQHF.

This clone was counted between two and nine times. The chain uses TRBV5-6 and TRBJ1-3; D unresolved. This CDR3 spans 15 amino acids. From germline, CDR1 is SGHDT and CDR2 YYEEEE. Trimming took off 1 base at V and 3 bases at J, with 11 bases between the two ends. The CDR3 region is CASSLLGEGGNTIYF. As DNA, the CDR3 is TGTGCCAGCAGCTTGCTCGGGGAAGGTGGAAACACCATATATTTT.

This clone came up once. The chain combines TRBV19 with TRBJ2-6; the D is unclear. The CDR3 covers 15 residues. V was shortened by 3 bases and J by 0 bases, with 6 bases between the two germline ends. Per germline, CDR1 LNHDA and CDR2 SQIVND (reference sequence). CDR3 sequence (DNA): TGTGCCAGTAGTATCGGTGGCTCTGGGGCCAACGTCCTGACTTTC. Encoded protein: CASSIGGSGANVLTF.

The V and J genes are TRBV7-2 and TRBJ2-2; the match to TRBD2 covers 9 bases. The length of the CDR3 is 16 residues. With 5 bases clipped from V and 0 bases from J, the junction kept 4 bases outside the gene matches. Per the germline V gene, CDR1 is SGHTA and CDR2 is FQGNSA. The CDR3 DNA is TGTGCCAGCAGCCCGGTAGCGGGAGCGAACACCGGGGAGCTGTTTTTT. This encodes CASSPVAGANTGELFF.

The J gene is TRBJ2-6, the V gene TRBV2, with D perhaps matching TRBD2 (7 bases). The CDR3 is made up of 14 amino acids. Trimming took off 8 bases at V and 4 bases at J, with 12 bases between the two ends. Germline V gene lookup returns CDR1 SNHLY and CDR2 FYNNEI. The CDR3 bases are TGTGCCAGCGGGGGGGCGGGAGGGGCCAACGTCCTGACTTTC. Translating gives CASGGAGGANVLTF.

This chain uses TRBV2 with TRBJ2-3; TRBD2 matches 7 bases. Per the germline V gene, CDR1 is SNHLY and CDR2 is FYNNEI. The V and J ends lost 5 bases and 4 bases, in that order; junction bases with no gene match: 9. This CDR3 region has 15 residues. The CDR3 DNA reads TGTGCCAGCAGTATTAGCGCGGGGAGGGCAGATACGCAGTATTTT. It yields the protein CASSISAGRADTQYF.

The CDR3, as DNA: TGTGCCAGCAGTCTAGAGTCACTCATCTCCCTCCACTTT. Its protein product is CASSLESLISLHF. The chain employs TRBV28 and TRBJ1-6; D is ambiguous. Germline CDR1 reads MDHEN; CDR2 reads SYDVKM. Between the trimmed V and J ends, which lost 5 bases and 14 bases, there was a span of 16 bases. The CDR3 totals 13 residues.

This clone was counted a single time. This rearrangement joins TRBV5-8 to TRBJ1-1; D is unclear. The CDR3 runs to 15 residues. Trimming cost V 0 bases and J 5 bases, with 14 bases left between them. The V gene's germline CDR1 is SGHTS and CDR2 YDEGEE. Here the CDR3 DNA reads TGTGCCAGCAGCTTGGCCTATACGGCCGGGACTGAAGCTTTCTTT. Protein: CASSLAYTAGTEAFF. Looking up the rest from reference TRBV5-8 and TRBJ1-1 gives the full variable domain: EAGVTQSPTHLIKTRGQQATLRCSPISGHTSVYWYQQALGLGLQFLLWYDEGEERNRGNFPPRFSGRQFPNYSSELNVNALELEDSALYLCASSLAYTAGTEAFFGQGTRLTVV.

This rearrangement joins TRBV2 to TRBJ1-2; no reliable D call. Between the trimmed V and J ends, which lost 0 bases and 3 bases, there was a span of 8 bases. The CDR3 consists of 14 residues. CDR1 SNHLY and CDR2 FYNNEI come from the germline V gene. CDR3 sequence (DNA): TGTGCCAGCAGTGAAGCCGGGGATTACTATGGCTACACCTTC. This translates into CASSEAGDYYGYTF.

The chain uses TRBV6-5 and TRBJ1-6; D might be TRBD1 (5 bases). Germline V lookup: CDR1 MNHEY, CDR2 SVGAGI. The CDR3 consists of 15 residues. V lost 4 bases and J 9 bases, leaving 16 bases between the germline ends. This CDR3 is CASSSPAGGSSPLHF. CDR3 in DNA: TGTGCCAGCAGTTCCCCCGCGGGGGGTAGTTCACCCCTCCACTTT.

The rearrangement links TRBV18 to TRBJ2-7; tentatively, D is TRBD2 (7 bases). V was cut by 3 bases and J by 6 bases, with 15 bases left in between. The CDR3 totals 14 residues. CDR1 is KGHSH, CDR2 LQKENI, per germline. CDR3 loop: CASSPGGLGGEQYF. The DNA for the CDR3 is TGTGCCAGCTCACCGGGGGGGCTTGGGGGCGAGCAGTACTTC. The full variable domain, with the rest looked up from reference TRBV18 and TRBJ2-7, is NAGVMQNPRHLVRRRGQEARLRCSPMKGHSHVYWYRQLPEEGLKFMVYLQKENIIDESGMPKERFSAEFPKEGPSILRIQQVVRGDSAAYFCASSPGGLGGEQYFGPGTRLTVT.

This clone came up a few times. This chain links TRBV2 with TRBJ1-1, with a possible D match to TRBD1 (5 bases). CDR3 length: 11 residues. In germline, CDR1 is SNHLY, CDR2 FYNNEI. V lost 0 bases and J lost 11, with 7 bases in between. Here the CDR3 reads CASSEASGAFF. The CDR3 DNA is TGTGCCAGCAGTGAAGCGTCAGGGGCTTTCTTT. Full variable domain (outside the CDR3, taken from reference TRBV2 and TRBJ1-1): EPEVTQTPSHQVTQMGQEVILRCVPISNHLYFYWYRQILGQKVEFLVSFYNNEISEKSEIFDDQFSVERPDGSNFTLKIRSTKLEDSAMYFCASSEASGAFFGQGTRLTVV.

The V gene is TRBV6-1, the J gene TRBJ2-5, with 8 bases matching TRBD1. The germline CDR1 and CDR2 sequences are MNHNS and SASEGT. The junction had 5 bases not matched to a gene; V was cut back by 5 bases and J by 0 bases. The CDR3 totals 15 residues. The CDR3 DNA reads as TGTGCCAGCAGTCCCCGGACAGGGAACCAAGAGACCCAGTACTTC. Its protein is CASSPRTGNQETQYF.

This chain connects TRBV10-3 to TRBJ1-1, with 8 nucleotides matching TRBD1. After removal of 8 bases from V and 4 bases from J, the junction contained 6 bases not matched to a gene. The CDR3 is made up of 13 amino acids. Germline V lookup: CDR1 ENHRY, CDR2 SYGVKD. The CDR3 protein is CAIQSTGVTEAFF. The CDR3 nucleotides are TGTGCCATCCAGTCGACAGGGGTCACTGAAGCTTTCTTT.